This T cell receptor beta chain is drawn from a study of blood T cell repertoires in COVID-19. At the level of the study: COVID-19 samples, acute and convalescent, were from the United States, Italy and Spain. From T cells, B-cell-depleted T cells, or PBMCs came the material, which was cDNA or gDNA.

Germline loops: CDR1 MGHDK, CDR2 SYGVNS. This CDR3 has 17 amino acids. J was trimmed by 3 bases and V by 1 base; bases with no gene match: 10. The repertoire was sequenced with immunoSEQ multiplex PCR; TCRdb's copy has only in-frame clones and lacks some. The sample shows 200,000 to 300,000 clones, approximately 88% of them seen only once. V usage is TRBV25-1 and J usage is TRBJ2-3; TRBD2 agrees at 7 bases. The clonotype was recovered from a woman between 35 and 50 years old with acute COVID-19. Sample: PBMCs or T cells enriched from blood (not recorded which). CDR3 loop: CASSESRRGRSTDTQYF. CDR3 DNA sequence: TGTGCCAGCAGTGAATCTAGGCGGGGGAGGTCGACAGATACGCAGTATTTT.